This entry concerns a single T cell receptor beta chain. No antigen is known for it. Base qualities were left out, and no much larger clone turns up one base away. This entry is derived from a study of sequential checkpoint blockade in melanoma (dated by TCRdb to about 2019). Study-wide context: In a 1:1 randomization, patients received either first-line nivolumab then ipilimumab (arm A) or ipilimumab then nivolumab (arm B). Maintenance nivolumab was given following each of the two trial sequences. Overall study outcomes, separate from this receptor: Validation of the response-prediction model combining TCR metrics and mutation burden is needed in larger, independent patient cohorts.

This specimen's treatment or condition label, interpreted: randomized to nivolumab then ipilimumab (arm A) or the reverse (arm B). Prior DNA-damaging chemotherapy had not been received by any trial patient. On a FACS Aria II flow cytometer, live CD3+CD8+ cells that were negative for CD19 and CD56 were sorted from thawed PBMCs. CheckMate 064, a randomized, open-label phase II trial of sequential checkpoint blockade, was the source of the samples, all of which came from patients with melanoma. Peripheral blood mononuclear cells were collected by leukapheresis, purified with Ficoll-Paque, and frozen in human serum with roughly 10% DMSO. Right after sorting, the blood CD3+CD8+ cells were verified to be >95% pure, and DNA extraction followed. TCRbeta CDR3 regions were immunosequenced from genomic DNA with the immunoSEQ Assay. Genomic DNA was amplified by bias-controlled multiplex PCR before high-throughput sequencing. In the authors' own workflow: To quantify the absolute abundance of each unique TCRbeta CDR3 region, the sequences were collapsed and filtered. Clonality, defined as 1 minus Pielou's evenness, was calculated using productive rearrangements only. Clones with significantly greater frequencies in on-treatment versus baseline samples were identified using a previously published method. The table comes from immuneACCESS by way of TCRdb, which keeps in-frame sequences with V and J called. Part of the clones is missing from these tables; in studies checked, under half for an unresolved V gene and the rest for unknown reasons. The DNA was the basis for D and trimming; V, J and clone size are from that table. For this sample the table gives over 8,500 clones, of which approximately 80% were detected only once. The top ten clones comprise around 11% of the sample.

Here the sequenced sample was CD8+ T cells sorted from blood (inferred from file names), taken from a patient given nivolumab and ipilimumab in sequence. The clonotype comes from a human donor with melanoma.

The CDR3 sequence is CASSDWSVNQPQHF. The DNA reads TGTGCCAGCAGTGACTGGTCAGTCAATCAGCCCCAGCATTTT. The rearrangement combines TRBV6-1 with TRBJ1-5; the D gene remains uncertain. Trimming takes 3 bases from V and 3 bases from J, and the germline ends sit 9 bases apart. Including the terminal cysteine and phenylalanine, the CDR3 comprises 14 residues. The DNA shown is the 42-base CDR3, in frame from base 1. CDR1 is given as MNHNS and CDR2 as SASEGT, both from the germline V gene.